The 3 T cell receptor beta chains below all came from one sample that was sequenced in a study of molecular identifiers for immune sequencing clone quantification. TCRdb used MiXCR to reprocess the PCR reads, holding one entry per CDR3 protein. Among 600,000 to 650,000 distinct CDR3 sequences listed, 15% to 20% were seen once. The sequenced sample was naive CD8+ T cells from blood, with Jurkat cell RNA spiked in. Described subset: FACS-sorted CD8+CD4-CCR7+CD45RA+ naive T cells. Receptor source: a human donor in good health. Some libraries in this study had Jurkat cell RNA spiked in.

This clonotype was found a few times. The chain recombines TRBV27 with TRBJ1-4; 8 bases are shared with TRBD1. Looked up from germline, CDR1 is MNHEY and CDR2 is SMNVEV (reference sequence). Germline trimming cut 6 bases from V and 1 base from J; bases unmatched to any gene: 16. This CDR3 has 19 amino acids. In nucleotides, the CDR3 is TGTGCCAGCAGCCCACAGGGGGTGTTAGGGATCGGAACTAATGAAAAACTGTTTTTT. Amino acids: CASSPQGVLGIGTNEKLFF.

This clonotype was seen at least ten times. V gene TRBV7-2 combines with J gene TRBJ2-7, with TRBD1 identical over 10 bases. Germline values: CDR1 SGHTA, CDR2 FQGNSA. The CDR3 loop spans 15 amino acids. V lost 3 bases and J lost 2; bases outside the gene matches: 4. In DNA, the CDR3 is TGTGCCAGCAGCTTGGGGACAGGGGCTACCTACGAGCAGTACTTC. Its translation: CASSLGTGATYEQYF. The whole variable domain, remainder taken from reference TRBV7-2 and TRBJ2-7, is GAGVSQSPSNKVTEKGKDVELRCDPISGHTALYWYRQSLGQGLEFLIYFQGNSAPDKSGLPSDRFSAERTGGSVSTLTIQRTQQEDSAVYLCASSLGTGATYEQYFGPGTRLTVT.

The sample holds many counts of this clonotype. V usage is TRBV4-1 and J usage is TRBJ2-1; D is uncertain. V was shortened by 3 bases and J by 4 bases, with 4 bases between the two germline ends. The V gene's germline CDR1 is MGHRA and CDR2 YSYEKL. There are 12 residues in the CDR3. DNA of the CDR3: TGCGCCAGCAGCCATGATTACAATGAGCAGTTCTTC. It yields the protein CASSHDYNEQFF.